This T cell receptor (beta chain) was sequenced in a study of T cell responses to AZD1222 COVID-19 vaccine. Data came from immunoSEQ multiplex PCR; TCRdb stores just in-frame clones and leaves some out. The sample has roughly 140,000 clones; roughly 90% are singletons. The CDR3 extends over 12 amino acids. From germline, CDR1 is SGHAT and CDR2 FQDESV (reference sequence). The ends lost 5 bases at V and 4 bases at J; junction bases unmatched: 1. The sequencing here drew on peripheral blood, taken 28 days after the second AZD1222 dose. The clonotype originates from an adult who received the AZD1222 COVID-19 vaccine. The V and J genes are TRBV11-1 and TRBJ2-5; TRBD1 matches 7 bases. This CDR3 is CASSRDRETQYF. The CDR3 nucleotides read TGTGCCAGCAGCAGGGACAGAGAGACCCAGTACTTC.